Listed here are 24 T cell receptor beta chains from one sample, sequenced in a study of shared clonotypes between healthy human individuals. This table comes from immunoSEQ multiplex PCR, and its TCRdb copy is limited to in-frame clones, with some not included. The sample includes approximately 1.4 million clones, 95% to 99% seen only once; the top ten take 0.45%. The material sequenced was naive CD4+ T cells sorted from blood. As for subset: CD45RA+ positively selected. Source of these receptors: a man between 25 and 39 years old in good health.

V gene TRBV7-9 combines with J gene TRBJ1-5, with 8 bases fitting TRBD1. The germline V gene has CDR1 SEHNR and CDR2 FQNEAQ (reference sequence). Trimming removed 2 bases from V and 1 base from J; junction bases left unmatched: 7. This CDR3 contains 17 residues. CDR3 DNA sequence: TGTGCCAGCAGCTTATTAACAGGGGGTTCGAGCAATCAGCCCCAGCATTTT. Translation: CASSLLTGGSSNQPQHF.

CDR3 coding DNA: TGTGCCAGCAGCGTAGGACTCCCATCCACCCCGGACGAGCAGTACTTC. Amino acids: CASSVGLPSTPDEQYF. The chain has TRBV9 and TRBJ2-7, with D unclear. Germline V gives CDR1 SGDLS, CDR2 YYNGEE. Deletions cut 0 bases from V and 5 bases from J, with 18 bases between. The CDR3 contains 16 residues.

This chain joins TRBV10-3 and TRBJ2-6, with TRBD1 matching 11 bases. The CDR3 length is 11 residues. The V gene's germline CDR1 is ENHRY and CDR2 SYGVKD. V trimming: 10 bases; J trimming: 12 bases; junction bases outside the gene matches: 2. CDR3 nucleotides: TGTGCCACCGGGACAGGGGGCGTCCTGACTTTC. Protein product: CATGTGGVLTF.

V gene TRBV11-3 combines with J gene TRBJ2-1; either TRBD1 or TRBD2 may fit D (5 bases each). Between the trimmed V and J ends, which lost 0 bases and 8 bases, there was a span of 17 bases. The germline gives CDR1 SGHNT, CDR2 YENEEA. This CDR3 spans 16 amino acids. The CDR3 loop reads CASSLDNGFGAYEQFF. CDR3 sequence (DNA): TGTGCCAGCAGCTTAGATAACGGGTTCGGGGCTTATGAGCAGTTCTTC.

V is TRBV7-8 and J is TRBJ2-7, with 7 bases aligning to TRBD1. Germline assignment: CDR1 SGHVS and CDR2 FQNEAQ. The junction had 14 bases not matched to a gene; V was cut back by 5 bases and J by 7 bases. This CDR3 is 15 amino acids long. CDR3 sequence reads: CASSQGTAKPVEQYF. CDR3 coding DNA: TGTGCCAGCAGCCAAGGGACAGCCAAGCCGGTAGAGCAGTACTTC.

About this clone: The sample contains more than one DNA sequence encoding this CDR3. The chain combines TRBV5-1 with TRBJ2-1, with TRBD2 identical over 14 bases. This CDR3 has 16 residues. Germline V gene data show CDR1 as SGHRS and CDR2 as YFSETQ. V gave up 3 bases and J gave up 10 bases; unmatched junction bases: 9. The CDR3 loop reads CASSSLPGLAGDEQFF. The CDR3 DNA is TGCGCCAGCAGCTCTCTCCCGGGACTAGCGGGAGACGAGCAGTTCTTC.

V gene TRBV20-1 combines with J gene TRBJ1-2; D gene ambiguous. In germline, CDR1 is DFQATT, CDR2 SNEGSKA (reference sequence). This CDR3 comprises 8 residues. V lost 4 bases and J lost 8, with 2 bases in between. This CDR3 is CSATGYTF. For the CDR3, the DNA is TGCAGTGCTACAGGCTACACCTTC.

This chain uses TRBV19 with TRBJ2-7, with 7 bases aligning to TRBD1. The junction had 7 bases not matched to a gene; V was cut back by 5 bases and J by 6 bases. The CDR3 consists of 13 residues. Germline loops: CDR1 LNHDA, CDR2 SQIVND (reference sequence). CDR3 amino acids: CASSAIAGGEQYF. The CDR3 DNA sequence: TGTGCCAGTAGTGCCATAGCAGGGGGCGAGCAGTACTTC.

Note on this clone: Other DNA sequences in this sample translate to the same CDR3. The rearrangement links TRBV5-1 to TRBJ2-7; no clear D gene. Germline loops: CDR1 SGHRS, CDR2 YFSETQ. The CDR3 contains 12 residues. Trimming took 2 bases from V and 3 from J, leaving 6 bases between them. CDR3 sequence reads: CASSLRGYEQYF. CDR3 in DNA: TGCGCCAGCAGCTTACGCGGCTACGAGCAGTACTTC. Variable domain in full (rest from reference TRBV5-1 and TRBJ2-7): KAGVTQTPRYLIKTRGQQVTLSCSPISGHRSVSWYQQTPGQGLQFLFEYFSETQRNKGNFPGRFSGRQFSNSRSEMNVSTLELGDSALYLCASSLRGYEQYFGPGTRLTVT.

The CDR3: CAISESTRGAGGLETQYF. The CDR3 DNA sequence: TGTGCCATCAGTGAGTCGACTCGGGGCGCGGGAGGTTTGGAGACCCAGTACTTC. The genes are TRBV10-3 and TRBJ2-5; 8 bases match TRBD2. After removal of 0 bases from V and 5 bases from J, the junction contained 14 bases not matched to a gene. This CDR3 has 18 residues. CDR1 is ENHRY and CDR2 is SYGVKD in the germline V gene.

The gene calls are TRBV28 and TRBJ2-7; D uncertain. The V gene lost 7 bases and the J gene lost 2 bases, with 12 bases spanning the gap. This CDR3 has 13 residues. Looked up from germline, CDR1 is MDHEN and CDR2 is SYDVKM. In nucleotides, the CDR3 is TGTGCCAGCACCCAGCCGTTGGCCTACGAGCAGTACTTC. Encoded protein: CASTQPLAYEQYF.

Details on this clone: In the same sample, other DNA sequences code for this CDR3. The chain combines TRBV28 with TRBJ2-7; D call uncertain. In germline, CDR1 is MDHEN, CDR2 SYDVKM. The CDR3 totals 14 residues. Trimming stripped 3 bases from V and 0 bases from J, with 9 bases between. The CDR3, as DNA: TGTGCCAGCAGTTTCGGCGGAAGCTCCTACGAGCAGTACTTC. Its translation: CASSFGGSSYEQYF.

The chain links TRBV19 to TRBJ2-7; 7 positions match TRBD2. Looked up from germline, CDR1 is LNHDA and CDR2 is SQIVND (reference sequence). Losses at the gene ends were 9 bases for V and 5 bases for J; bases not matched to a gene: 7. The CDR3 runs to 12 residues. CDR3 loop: CASTGEGHEQYF. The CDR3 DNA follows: TGTGCCAGCACCGGGGAGGGGCACGAGCAGTACTTC.

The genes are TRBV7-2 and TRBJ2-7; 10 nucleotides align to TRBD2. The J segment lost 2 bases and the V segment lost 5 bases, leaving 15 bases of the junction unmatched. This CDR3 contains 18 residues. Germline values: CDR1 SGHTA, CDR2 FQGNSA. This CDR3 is CASSHRGRASGSPYEQYF. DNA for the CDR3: TGTGCCAGCAGCCATAGAGGGAGGGCTAGCGGGAGCCCCTACGAGCAGTACTTC.

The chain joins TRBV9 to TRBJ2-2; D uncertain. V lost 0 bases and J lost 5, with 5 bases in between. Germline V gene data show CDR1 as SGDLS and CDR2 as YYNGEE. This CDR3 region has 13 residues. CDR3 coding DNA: TGTGCCAGCAGCGTAGATTGGACCGGGGAGCTGTTTTTT. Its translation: CASSVDWTGELFF. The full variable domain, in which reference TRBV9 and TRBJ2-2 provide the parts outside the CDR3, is DSGVTQTPKHLITATGQRVTLRCSPRSGDLSVYWYQQSLDQGLQFLIQYYNGEERAKGNILERFSAQQFPDLHSELNLSSLELGDSALYFCASSVDWTGELFFGEGSRLTVL.

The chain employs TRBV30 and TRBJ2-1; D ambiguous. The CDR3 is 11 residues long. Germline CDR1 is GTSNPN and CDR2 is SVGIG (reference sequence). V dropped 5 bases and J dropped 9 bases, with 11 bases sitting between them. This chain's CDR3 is CAWQNGIEQFF. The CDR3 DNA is TGTGCCTGGCAAAATGGCATTGAGCAGTTCTTC.

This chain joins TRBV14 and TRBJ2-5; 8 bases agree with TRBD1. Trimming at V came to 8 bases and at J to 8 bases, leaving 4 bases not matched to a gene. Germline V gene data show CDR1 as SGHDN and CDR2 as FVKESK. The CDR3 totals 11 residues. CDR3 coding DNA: TGTGCCAGCTCAGGGGGCGGTACCCAGTACTTC. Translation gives CASSGGGTQYF.

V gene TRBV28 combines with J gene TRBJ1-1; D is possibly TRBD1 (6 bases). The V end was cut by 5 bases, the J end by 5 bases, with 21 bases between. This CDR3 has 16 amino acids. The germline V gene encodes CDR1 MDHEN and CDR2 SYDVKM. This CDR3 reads CASSTPRGGRRTEAFF. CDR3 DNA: TGTGCCAGCAGTACTCCGAGGGGGGGGCGCCGGACTGAAGCTTTCTTT.

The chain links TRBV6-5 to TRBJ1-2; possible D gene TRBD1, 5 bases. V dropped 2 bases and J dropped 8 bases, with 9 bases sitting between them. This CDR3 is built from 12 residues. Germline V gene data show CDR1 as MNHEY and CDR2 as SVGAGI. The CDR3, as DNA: TGTGCCAGCAGTTACGTGGGGGTCGGCTACACCTTC. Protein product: CASSYVGVGYTF.

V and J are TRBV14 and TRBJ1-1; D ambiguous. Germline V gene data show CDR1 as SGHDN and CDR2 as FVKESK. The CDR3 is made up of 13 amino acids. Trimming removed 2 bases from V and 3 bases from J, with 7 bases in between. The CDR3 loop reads CASSQSIDTEAFF. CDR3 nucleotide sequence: TGTGCCAGCAGCCAATCCATAGACACTGAAGCTTTCTTT.

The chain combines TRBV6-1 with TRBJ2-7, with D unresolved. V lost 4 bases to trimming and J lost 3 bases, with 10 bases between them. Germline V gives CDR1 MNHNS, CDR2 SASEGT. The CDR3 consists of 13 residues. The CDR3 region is CASSVIRHYEQYF. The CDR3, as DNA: TGTGCCAGCAGTGTAATCAGGCACTACGAGCAGTACTTC.

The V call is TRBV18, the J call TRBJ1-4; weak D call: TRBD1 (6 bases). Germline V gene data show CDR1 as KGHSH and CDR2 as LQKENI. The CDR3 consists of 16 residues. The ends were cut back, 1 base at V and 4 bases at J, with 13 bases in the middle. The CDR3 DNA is TGTGCCAGCTCACCACTAAGACAGGCCGGTAATGAAAAACTGTTTTTT. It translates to CASSPLRQAGNEKLFF.

CDR3 amino acids: CASSELTPTDTQYF. CDR3 DNA: TGTGCCAGCAGTGAATTGACCCCTACAGATACGCAGTATTTT. The rearrangement uses TRBV2 and TRBJ2-3; D gene uncertain. This CDR3 contains 14 residues. The V end lost 2 bases, the J end lost 3 bases, and 9 bases lay between the germline ends. Germline CDR1 SNHLY, CDR2 FYNNEI.

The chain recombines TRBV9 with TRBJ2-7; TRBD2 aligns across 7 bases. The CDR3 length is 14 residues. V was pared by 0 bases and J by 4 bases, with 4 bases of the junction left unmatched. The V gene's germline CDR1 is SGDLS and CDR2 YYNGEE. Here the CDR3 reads CASSVELADYEQYF. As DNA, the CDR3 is TGTGCCAGCAGCGTAGAGCTAGCGGATTACGAGCAGTACTTC.